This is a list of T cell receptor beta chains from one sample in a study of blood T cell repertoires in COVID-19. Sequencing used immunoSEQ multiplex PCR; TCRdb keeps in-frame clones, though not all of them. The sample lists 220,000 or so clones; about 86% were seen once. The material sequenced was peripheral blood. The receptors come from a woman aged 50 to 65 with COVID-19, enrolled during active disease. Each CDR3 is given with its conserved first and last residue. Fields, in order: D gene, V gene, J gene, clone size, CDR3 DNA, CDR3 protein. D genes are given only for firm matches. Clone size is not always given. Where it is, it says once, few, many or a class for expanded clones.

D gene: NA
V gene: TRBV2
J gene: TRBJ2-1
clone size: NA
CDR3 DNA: TGTGCCAGCACCGACCCCCGGGGGGAGCAGTTCTTC
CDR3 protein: CASTDPRGEQFF

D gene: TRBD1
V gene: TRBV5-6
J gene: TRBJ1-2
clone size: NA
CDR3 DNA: TGTGCCAGCAGCTTGTGGGTCCTGGACAGGCCGACCTATGGCTACACCTTC
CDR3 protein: CASSLWVLDRPTYGYTF

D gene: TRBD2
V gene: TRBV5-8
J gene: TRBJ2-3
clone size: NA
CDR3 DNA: TGTGCCAGCAGCCCCTCGCCTGGGAGGGCATCCACAGATACGCAGTATTTT
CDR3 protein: CASSPSPGRASTDTQYF

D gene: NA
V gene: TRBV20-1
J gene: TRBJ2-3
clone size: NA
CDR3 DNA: TGCAGTGCTAGCCAGGAGGCGCAGTATTTT
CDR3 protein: CSASQEAQYF

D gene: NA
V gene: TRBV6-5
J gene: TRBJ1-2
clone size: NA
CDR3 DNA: TGTGCCAGCAGTTACGTTGCGGCAGATGGCTACACCTTC
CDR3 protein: CASSYVAADGYTF

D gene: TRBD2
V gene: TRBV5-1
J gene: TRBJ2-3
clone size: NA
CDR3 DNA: TGCGCCAGCCGTAGAGTTAAGCGGGGGGGCCGAGATACGCAGTATTTT
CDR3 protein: CASRRVKRGGRDTQYF

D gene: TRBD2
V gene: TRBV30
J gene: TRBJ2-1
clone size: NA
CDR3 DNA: TGTGCCTGGCGCGGCGGGGGGGCCGGGGGAGAGCAGTTCTTC
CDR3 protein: CAWRGGGAGGEQFF

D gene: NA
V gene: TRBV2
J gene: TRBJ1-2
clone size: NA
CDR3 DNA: TGTGCCAGCAGTCTGCGGGGGGGCTATGGCTACACCTTC
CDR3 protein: CASSLRGGYGYTF

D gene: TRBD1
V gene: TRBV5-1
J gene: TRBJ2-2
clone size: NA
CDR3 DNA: TGCGCCAGCAGTCCGGCCGGGACAGGGAGGGTCACCGGGGAGCTGTTTTTT
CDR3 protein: CASSPAGTGRVTGELFF

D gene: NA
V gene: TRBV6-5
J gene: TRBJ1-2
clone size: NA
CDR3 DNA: TGTGCCAGCAGCACAGACAGCTATGGCTACACCTTC
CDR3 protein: CASSTDSYGYTF

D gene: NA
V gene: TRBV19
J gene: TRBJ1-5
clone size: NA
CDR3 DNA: TGTGCCAGTAGTATAAGGACAGAAAGCAATCAGCCCCAGCATTTT
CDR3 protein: CASSIRTESNQPQHF

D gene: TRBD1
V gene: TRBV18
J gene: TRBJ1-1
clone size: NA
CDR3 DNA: TGTGCCAGCTCACCGCTACAGGGGGGCACTGAAGCTTTCTTT
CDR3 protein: CASSPLQGGTEAFF

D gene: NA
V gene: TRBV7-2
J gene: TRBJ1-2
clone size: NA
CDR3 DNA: TGTGCCAGCAGCTTAGGGCCCCTCCGTAACTATGGCTACACCTTC
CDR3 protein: CASSLGPLRNYGYTF

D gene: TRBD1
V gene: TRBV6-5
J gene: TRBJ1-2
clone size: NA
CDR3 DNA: TGTGCCAGCAGTCTCGGGGCCGGGACAGGGGATGGCTACACCTTC
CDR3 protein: CASSLGAGTGDGYTF

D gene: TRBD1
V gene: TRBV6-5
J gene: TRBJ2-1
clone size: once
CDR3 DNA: TGTGCCAGCAGCCCCGGGGCAGGGGGATTTGAGCAGTTCTTC
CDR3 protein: CASSPGAGGFEQFF